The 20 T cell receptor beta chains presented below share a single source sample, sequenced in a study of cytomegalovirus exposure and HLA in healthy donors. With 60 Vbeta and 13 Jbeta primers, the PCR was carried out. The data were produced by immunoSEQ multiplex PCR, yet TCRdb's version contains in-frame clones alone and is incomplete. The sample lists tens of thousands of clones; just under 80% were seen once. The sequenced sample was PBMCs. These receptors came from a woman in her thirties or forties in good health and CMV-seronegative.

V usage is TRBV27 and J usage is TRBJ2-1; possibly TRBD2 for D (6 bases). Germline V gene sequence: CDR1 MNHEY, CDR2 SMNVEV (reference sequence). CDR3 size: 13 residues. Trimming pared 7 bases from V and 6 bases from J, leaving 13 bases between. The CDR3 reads CASTAGFGNEQFF. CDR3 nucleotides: TGTGCCAGCACGGCGGGGTTCGGCAATGAGCAGTTCTTC.

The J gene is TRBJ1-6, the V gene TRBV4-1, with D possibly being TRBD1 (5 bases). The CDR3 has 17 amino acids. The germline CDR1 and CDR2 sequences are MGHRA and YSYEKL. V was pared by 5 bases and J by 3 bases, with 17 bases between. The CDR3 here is CASSGAPFQSYNSPLHF. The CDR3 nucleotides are TGCGCCAGCAGCGGGGCTCCATTCCAGAGCTATAATTCACCCCTCCACTTT.

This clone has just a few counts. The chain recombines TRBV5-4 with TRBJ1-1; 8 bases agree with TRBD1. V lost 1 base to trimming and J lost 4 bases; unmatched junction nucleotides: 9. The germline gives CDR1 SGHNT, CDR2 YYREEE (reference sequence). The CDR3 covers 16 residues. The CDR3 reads CASSLIGRGQGTEAFF. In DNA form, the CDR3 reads TGTGCCAGCAGCTTGATAGGCAGGGGGCAAGGCACTGAAGCTTTCTTT.

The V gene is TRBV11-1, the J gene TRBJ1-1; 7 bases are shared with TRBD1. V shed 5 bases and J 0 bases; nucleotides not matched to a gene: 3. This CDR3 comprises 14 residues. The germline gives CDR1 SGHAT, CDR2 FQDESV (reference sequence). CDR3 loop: CASSRGQLNTEAFF. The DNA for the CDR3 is TGTGCCAGCAGCCGGGGACAGTTGAACACTGAAGCTTTCTTT. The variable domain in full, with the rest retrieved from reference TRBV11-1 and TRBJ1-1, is EAEVAQSPRYKITEKSQAVAFWCDPISGHATLYWYRQILGQGPELLVQFQDESVVDDSQLPKDRFSAERLKGVDSTLKIQPAELGDSAMYLCASSRGQLNTEAFFGQGTRLTVV.

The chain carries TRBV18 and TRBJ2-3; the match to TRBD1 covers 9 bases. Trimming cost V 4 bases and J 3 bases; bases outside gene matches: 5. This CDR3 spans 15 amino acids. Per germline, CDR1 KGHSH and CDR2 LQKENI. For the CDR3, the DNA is TGTGCCAGCTCACAGGGACAGGGTGAGACAGATACGCAGTATTTT. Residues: CASSQGQGETDTQYF. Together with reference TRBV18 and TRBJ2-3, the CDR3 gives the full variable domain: NAGVMQNPRHLVRRRGQEARLRCSPMKGHSHVYWYRQLPEEGLKFMVYLQKENIIDESGMPKERFSAEFPKEGPSILRIQQVVRGDSAAYFCASSQGQGETDTQYFGPGTRLTVL.

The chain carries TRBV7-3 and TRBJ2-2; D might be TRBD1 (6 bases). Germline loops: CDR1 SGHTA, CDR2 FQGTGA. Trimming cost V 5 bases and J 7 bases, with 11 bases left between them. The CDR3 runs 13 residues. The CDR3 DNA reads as TGTGCCAGCAGCCGTGCACAGGGCGGGGAGCTGTTTTTT. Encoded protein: CASSRAQGGELFF.

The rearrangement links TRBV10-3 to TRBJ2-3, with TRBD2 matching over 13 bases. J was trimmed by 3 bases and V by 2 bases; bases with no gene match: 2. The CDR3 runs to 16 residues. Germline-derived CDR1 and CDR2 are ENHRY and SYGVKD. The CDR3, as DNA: TGTGCCATCAGTGAGGGGACTAGCGGGGTTACAGATACGCAGTATTTT. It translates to CAISEGTSGVTDTQYF.

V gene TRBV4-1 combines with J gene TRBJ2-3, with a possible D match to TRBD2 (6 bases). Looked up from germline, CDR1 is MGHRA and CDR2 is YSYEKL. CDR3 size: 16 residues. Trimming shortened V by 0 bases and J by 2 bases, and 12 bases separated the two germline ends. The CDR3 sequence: CASSQDGAGPTDTQYF. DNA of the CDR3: TGCGCCAGCAGCCAAGATGGGGCGGGGCCCACAGATACGCAGTATTTT.

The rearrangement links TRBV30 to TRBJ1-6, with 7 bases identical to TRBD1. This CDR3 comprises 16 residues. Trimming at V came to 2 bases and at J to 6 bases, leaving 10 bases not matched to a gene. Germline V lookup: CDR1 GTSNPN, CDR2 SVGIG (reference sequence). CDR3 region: CAWSFPRRDSNSPLHF. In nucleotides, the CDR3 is TGTGCCTGGAGTTTCCCCCGCCGGGACAGTAATTCACCCCTCCACTTT. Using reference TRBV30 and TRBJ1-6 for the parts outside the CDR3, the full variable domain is SQTIHQWPATLVQPVGSPLSLECTVEGTSNPNLYWYRQAAGRGLQLLFYSVGIGQISSEVPQNLSASRPQDRQFILSSKKLLLSDSGFYLCAWSFPRRDSNSPLHFGNGTRLTVT.

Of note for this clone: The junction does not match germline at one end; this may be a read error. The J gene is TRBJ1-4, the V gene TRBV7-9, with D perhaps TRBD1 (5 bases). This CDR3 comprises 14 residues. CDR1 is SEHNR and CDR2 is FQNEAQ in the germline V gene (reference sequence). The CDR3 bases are TGTTCCAGCAGCCGGACAAGAACTAATGAAAAACTGTTTTTT. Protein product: CSSSRTRTNEKLFF.

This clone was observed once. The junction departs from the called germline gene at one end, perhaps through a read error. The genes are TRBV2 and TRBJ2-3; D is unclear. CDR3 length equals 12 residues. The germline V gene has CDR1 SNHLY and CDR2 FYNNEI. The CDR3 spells CSSSLGTDTQYF. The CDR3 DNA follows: TGTTCCAGCAGCCTTGGCACAGATACGCAGTATTTT. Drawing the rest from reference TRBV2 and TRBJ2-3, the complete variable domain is EPEVTQTPSHQVTQMGQEVILRCVPISNHLYFYWYRQILGQKVEFLVSFYNNEISEKSEIFDDQFSVERPDGSNFTLKIRSTKLEDSAMYFCSSSLGTDTQYFGPGTRLTVL.

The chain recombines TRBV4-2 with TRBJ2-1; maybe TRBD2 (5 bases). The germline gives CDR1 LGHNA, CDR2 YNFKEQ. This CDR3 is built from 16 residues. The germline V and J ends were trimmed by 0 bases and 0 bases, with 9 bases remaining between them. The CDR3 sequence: CASSQDLAGSYNEQFF. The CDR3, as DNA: TGTGCCAGCAGCCAAGATTTGGCGGGCTCCTACAATGAGCAGTTCTTC.

CDR3 DNA: TGTGCCTGGATGGCTACGACAGGGAGGAACACTGAAGCTTTCTTT. Residues: CAWMATTGRNTEAFF. The chain employs TRBV30 and TRBJ1-1, with TRBD1 identical over 7 bases. Per germline, CDR1 GTSNPN and CDR2 SVGIG (reference sequence). With 4 bases clipped from V and 1 base from J, the junction kept 9 bases outside the gene matches. The CDR3 spans 15 residues.

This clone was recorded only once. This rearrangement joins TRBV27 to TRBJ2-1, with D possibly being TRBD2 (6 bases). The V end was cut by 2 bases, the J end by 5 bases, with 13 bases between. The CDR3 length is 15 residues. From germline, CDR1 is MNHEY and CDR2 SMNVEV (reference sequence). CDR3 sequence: CASSLEGGPHNEQFF. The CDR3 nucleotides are TGTGCCAGCAGTTTAGAGGGAGGCCCCCACAATGAGCAGTTCTTC.

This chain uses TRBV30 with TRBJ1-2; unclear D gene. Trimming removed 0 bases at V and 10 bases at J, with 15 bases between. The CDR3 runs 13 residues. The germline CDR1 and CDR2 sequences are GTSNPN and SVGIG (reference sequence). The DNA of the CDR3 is TGTGCCTGGAGTGTACTTCTGGTCCGAGACTACACCTTC. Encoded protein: CAWSVLLVRDYTF.

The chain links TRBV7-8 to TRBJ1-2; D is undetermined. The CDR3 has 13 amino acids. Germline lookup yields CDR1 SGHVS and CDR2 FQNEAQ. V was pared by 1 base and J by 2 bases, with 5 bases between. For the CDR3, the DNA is TGTGCCAGCAGCTTAGGGCAGAACTATGGCTACACCTTC. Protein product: CASSLGQNYGYTF.

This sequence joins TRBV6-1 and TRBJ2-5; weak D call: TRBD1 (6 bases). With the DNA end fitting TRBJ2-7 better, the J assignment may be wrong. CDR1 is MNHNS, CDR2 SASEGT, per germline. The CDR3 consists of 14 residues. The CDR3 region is CASSETGWSYEQYF. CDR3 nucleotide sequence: TGTGCCAGCAGTGAAACAGGGTGGTCCTACGAGCAGTACTTC.

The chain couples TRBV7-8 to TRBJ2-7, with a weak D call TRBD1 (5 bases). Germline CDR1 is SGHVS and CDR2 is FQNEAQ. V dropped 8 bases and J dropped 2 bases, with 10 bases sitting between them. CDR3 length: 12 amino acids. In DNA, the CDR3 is TGTGCCAGCGCAGGGCGTCCCTACGAGCAGTACTTC. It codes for CASAGRPYEQYF.

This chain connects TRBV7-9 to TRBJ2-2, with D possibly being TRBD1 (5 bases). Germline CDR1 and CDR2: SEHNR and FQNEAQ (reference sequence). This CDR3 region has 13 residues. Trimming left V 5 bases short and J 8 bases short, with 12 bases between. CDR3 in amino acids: CASSLQGIGELFF. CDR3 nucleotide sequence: TGTGCCAGCAGCCTTCAGGGTATAGGGGAGCTGTTTTTT. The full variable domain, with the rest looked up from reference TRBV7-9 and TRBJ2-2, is DTGVSQNPRHKITKRGQNVTFRCDPISEHNRLYWYRQTLGQGPEFLTYFQNEAQLEKSRLLSDRFSAERPKGSFSTLEIQRTEQGDSAMYLCASSLQGIGELFFGEGSRLTVL.

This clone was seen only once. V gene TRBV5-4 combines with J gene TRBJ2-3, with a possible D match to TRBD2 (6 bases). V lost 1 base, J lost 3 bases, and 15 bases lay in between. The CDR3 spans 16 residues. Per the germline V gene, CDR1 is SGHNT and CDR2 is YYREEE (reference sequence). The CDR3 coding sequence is TGTGCCAGCAGCTTGAAGGTGGGGGGAAAGACAGATACGCAGTATTTT. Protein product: CASSLKVGGKTDTQYF.